A single sample gave rise to the 5 T cell receptor beta chains below, sequenced in a study of T cell clones after liver transplantation. The data were produced by immunoSEQ multiplex PCR, yet TCRdb's version contains in-frame clones alone and is incomplete. Here the sample spans tens of thousands of clones, over 70% being singletons. Sequencing used CD4+ T cells from blood, obtained 12 months after liver transplant. The receptors stem from a human patient who received a liver transplant. Some T cells may be graft donor cells.

The rearrangement uses TRBV7-9 and TRBJ1-2; D is unclear. V was shortened by 1 base and J by 2 bases, with 8 bases between the two germline ends. Germline lookup yields CDR1 SEHNR and CDR2 FQNEAQ (reference sequence). The CDR3 is 14 residues long. CDR3 sequence reads: CASSLVTANYGYTF. The CDR3 DNA follows: TGTGCCAGCAGCTTAGTCACAGCCAACTATGGCTACACCTTC.

CDR3 nucleotides: TGCGCCAGCAGCCAAGACCCCGTCTCCTACAATGAGCAGTTCTTC. Protein: CASSQDPVSYNEQFF. The chain carries TRBV4-1 and TRBJ2-1; D is uncertain. Trimming took 0 bases from V and 0 from J, leaving 6 bases between them. CDR3 length: 15 residues. CDR1 and CDR2 (germline): MGHRA, YSYEKL.

This chain joins TRBV27 and TRBJ2-3, with D perhaps matching TRBD1 (6 bases). The length of the CDR3 is 15 residues. Germline V gene lookup returns CDR1 MNHEY and CDR2 SMNVEV (reference sequence). V shed 8 bases and J shed 1 base, with 16 bases lying between them. CDR3 nucleotides: TGTGCCAGCCCTCACGCACAGGGAGGCACAGATACGCAGTATTTT. Translating it yields CASPHAQGGTDTQYF.

The chain joins TRBV2 to TRBJ2-7; D not resolved. Germline-derived CDR1 and CDR2 are SNHLY and FYNNEI. The CDR3 is made up of 11 amino acids. V was shortened by 4 bases and J by 3 bases, with 4 bases between the two germline ends. CDR3 sequence: CASSAYYEQYF. CDR3 coding DNA: TGTGCCAGCAGTGCGTACTACGAGCAGTACTTC.

This chain connects TRBV7-8 to TRBJ2-6, with 11 bases that match TRBD1. The CDR3 is made up of 18 amino acids. Germline-derived CDR1 and CDR2 are SGHVS and FQNEAQ. The junction had 8 bases not matched to a gene; V was cut back by 4 bases and J by 3 bases. DNA for the CDR3: TGTGCCAGCAGCTCCCGGGGACAGGGGGTCGGTGGGGCCAACGTCCTGACTTTC. It encodes CASSSRGQGVGGANVLTF.